This T cell receptor beta chain was sequenced for a study of response to subunit inactivated influenza vaccine. Study observations and caveats: Seasonal influenza vaccination, on each occasion, was suggested by the authors to recruit few new T cells.

TCRdb re-derived calls from the RT-PCR reads in MiXCR, one entry per CDR3 protein. The sample consists of more than 700,000 distinct CDR3 sequences, about 20% of them appearing once. Worth noting for this clonotype: The antigen is not known.

The TCR originated in a middle-aged man who received an inactivated influenza vaccine. The material sequenced was PBMCs from blood, taken 5 days after vaccination.

The CDR3 sequence: CASSFGQGASGYTF. The DNA of the CDR3 is TGTGCCAGCAGTTTCGGACAGGGGGCCTCTGGCTACACCTTC. J is TRBJ1-2 and V is TRBV12-3 or TRBV12-4, with 11 bases fitting TRBD1. The trim removed 3 bases at V and 7 bases at J, leaving 4 bases unmatched. The CDR3 loop spans 14 amino acids.